These 21 T cell receptor beta chains were all obtained from the same sample, sequenced in a study of CD8+CD57+ T cells in acquired aplastic anemia. Genomic DNA templated the TCR beta VDJ and CDR3 profiling. TCRdb re-analysed the reads in MiXCR, keeping a single row per CDR3 protein. There are some 180,000 distinct CDR3 sequences in the sample; nearly 65% occur only once, and about 42% lies in the top ten. All sequencing subjects had displayed CD8+CD57+ cell expansion on flow cytometry. Sequencing was carried out using sorted CD4+, CD8+, or CD8+CD57+ T cells (not recorded which) from PBMCs. Receptor source: a human donor with aplastic anemia.

The rearrangement uses TRBV5-6 and TRBJ1-2; no clear D gene. CDR1 and CDR2 (germline): SGHDT, YYEEEE. V was trimmed by 3 bases and J by 3 bases, leaving 6 bases between them. The CDR3 sequence is 12 residues long. Here the CDR3 reads CASSSGYYGYTF. Here the CDR3 DNA reads TGTGCCAGCAGCTCGGGTTACTATGGCTACACCTTC.

In this sample, this clonotype turned up a few times. The rearrangement joins TRBV4-1 to TRBJ2-7, with D unresolved. V lost 0 bases and J 7 bases, leaving 13 bases between the germline ends. Germline CDR1 is MGHRA and CDR2 is YSYEKL. The CDR3 spans 14 residues. The CDR3 sequence is CASSQDTGRLEQYF. Written as DNA, the CDR3 is TGCGCCAGCAGCCAAGACACTGGACGTTTGGAGCAGTACTTC.

This clonotype was detected only a few times. This chain links TRBV2 with TRBJ1-6; D is undetermined. The V and J ends lost 0 bases and 1 base respectively, with 10 bases between them. The germline gives CDR1 SNHLY, CDR2 FYNNEI. This CDR3 contains 17 residues. CDR3 loop: CASSEAGPGSYNSPLHF. CDR3 in DNA: TGTGCCAGCAGTGAAGCTGGGCCGGGGTCCTATAATTCACCCCTCCACTTT.

This chain uses TRBV5-5 with TRBJ1-2; 12 bases align to TRBD1. The CDR3 is 16 amino acids. Germline CDR1 is SGHKS and CDR2 is YYEKEE (reference sequence). Trimming at V came to 4 bases and at J to 4 bases, leaving 8 bases not matched to a gene. DNA for the CDR3: TGTGCCAGCAGCCCCGGGACAGGGGGCGCAGGCTATGGCTACACCTTC. Its translation is CASSPGTGGAGYGYTF.

This clonotype was found many times. An end of the junction does not agree with germline; a read error may underlie this. The chain combines TRBV5-5 with TRBJ2-3; D unresolved. CDR1 is SGHKS and CDR2 is YYEKEE in the germline V gene (reference sequence). The CDR3 consists of 12 residues. This CDR3 reads CASSPGTDTQYF. The CDR3 DNA reads as TGCGCCAGCAGCCCAGGCACAGATACGCAGTATTTT.

V is TRBV10-3 and J is TRBJ1-3; 7 nucleotides line up with TRBD1. J lost 8 bases, V lost 7 bases, and 14 bases had no gene match. Germline loops: CDR1 ENHRY, CDR2 SYGVKD. The CDR3 sequence is 15 residues long. CDR3 nucleotide sequence: TGTGCCATCACCGATACTGCTGACAGGGCGGACACCATATATTTT. It yields the protein CAITDTADRADTIYF.

The sample holds a few counts of this clonotype. The chain carries TRBV20-1 and TRBJ2-2, with TRBD2 as a possible D gene (6 bases). V lost 0 bases and J 0 bases, leaving 11 bases between the germline ends. CDR3 length: 16 amino acids. Germline values: CDR1 DFQATT, CDR2 SNEGSKA (reference sequence). Here the CDR3 reads CSARELVAANTGELFF. The CDR3 DNA follows: TGCAGTGCTAGAGAGTTGGTAGCGGCGAACACCGGGGAGCTGTTTTTT.

The chain links TRBV24-1 to TRBJ2-3, with 9 bases matching TRBD2. This CDR3 region has 15 residues. Per the germline V gene, CDR1 is KGHDR and CDR2 is SFDVKD. With V trimmed by 6 bases and J by 3 bases, 6 bases remained unmatched. CDR3 sequence (DNA): TGTGCCACCAGTCGGACTAGCGCCGGGACAGATACGCAGTATTTT. Translating gives CATSRTSAGTDTQYF.

V usage is TRBV15 and J usage is TRBJ2-5; D remains unclear. CDR3 size: 13 residues. Germline CDR1 and CDR2: LNHNV and YYDKDF (reference sequence). V lost 9 bases to trimming and J lost 0 bases, with 11 bases between them. The CDR3 sequence: CATTVRYQETQYF. The CDR3 region has the DNA TGTGCCACTACCGTGAGGTACCAAGAGACCCAGTACTTC.

The rearrangement uses TRBV7-8 and TRBJ2-1; 8 bases match TRBD2. CDR3 length equals 14 residues. The trim removed 5 bases at V and 0 bases at J, leaving 0 bases unmatched. In germline, CDR1 is SGHVS, CDR2 FQNEAQ. CDR3: CASSTSGSYNEQFF. CDR3 DNA: TGTGCCAGCAGCACTAGCGGCTCCTACAATGAGCAGTTCTTC.

This clonotype has just one count. This chain uses TRBV9 with TRBJ1-4, with unresolved D. Trimming took 4 bases from V and 0 from J, leaving 10 bases between them. CDR1 and CDR2 (germline): SGDLS, YYNGEE. The CDR3 runs 15 residues. The CDR3 sequence: CASSQDIATNEKLFF. CDR3 nucleotide sequence: TGTGCCAGCAGCCAAGACATCGCAACTAATGAAAAACTGTTTTTT. The whole variable domain, remainder taken from reference TRBV9 and TRBJ1-4, is DSGVTQTPKHLITATGQRVTLRCSPRSGDLSVYWYQQSLDQGLQFLIQYYNGEERAKGNILERFSAQQFPDLHSELNLSSLELGDSALYFCASSQDIATNEKLFFGSGTQLSVL.

The chain has TRBV11-3 and TRBJ1-1; 9 bases map to TRBD1. The CDR3 loop spans 14 amino acids. Per germline, CDR1 SGHNT and CDR2 YENEEA. Trimming removed 5 bases from V and 4 bases from J; junction bases left unmatched: 5. In DNA form, the CDR3 reads TGTGCCAGCAGCCCCGGACAGGGGAGCACTGAAGCTTTCTTT. This codes for CASSPGQGSTEAFF.

By share of the sample, this clonotype is medium-sized. V usage is TRBV5-8 and J usage is TRBJ1-6; no clear D. In germline, CDR1 is SGHTS, CDR2 YDEGEE. V was cut by 2 bases and J by 7 bases, with 7 bases left in between. The CDR3 has 13 amino acids. In DNA form, the CDR3 reads TGTGCCAGCAGCTTAACCGAGAATTCACCCCTCCACTTT. Amino acids: CASSLTENSPLHF. The variable domain in full, with the rest retrieved from reference TRBV5-8 and TRBJ1-6, is EAGVTQSPTHLIKTRGQQATLRCSPISGHTSVYWYQQALGLGLQFLLWYDEGEERNRGNFPPRFSGRQFPNYSSELNVNALELEDSALYLCASSLTENSPLHFGNGTRLTVT.

The genes are TRBV15 and TRBJ2-7; TRBD2 is a possible D gene (6 bases). CDR3 length equals 14 residues. Per germline, CDR1 LNHNV and CDR2 YYDKDF (reference sequence). The ends were cut back, 0 bases at V and 3 bases at J, with 9 bases in the middle. The CDR3 here is CATSRDYGGYEQYF. CDR3 nucleotides: TGTGCCACCAGCAGAGATTACGGGGGCTACGAGCAGTACTTC.

CDR3 amino acids: CASSLDGGRWETQYF. The CDR3 region has the DNA TGTGCCAGCAGCTTAGATGGCGGCCGGTGGGAGACCCAGTACTTC. This chain uses TRBV7-2 with TRBJ2-5; no definite D call. Germline lookup yields CDR1 SGHTA and CDR2 FQGNSA. Trimming left V 1 base short and J 5 bases short, with 14 bases between. This CDR3 is built from 15 residues.

At least ten counts were recorded for this clonotype. V gene TRBV9 combines with J gene TRBJ2-1; 11 nucleotides line up with TRBD2. The ends lost 3 bases at V and 4 bases at J; junction bases unmatched: 9. The CDR3 length is 17 residues. The germline gives CDR1 SGDLS, CDR2 YYNGEE. The CDR3 DNA follows: TGTGCCAGCAGCGAGCTTAGCGGGGGGGCCGGGTACAATGAGCAGTTCTTC. Translating it yields CASSELSGGAGYNEQFF. Full variable domain (outside the CDR3, taken from reference TRBV9 and TRBJ2-1): DSGVTQTPKHLITATGQRVTLRCSPRSGDLSVYWYQQSLDQGLQFLIQYYNGEERAKGNILERFSAQQFPDLHSELNLSSLELGDSALYFCASSELSGGAGYNEQFFGPGTRLTVL.

The V call is TRBV10-3, the J call TRBJ2-1, with D possibly TRBD2 on 6 matching bases. Germline lookup yields CDR1 ENHRY and CDR2 SYGVKD. The V and J ends lost 6 bases and 6 bases respectively, with 18 bases between them. The CDR3 is 15 residues long. CDR3 sequence: CAIRAASAPPNEQFF. CDR3 sequence (DNA): TGTGCCATCAGAGCTGCTAGCGCCCCCCCCAATGAGCAGTTCTTC.

The rearrangement joins TRBV27 to TRBJ1-1; no clear D gene. CDR1 and CDR2 (germline): MNHEY, SMNVEV (reference sequence). The length of the CDR3 is 13 residues. V was clipped by 2 bases and J by 2 bases, with 6 bases between them. The CDR3 loop is CASSLHRNTEAFF. For the CDR3, the DNA is TGTGCCAGCAGTTTACATAGAAACACTGAAGCTTTCTTT.

In this sample, this clonotype turned up many times. The V and J genes are TRBV2 and TRBJ1-4, with D tentatively TRBD1 (6 bases). The germline V gene encodes CDR1 SNHLY and CDR2 FYNNEI. Trimming removed 7 bases at V and 4 bases at J, with 10 bases between. CDR3 length equals 13 residues. The DNA for the CDR3 is TGTGCCAGCATAGGACAGTATAATGAAAAACTGTTTTTT. Translating gives CASIGQYNEKLFF.

V gene TRBV19 combines with J gene TRBJ1-2; unclear D gene. Trimming pared 7 bases from V and 2 bases from J, leaving 11 bases between. Germline CDR1 reads LNHDA; CDR2 reads SQIVND (reference sequence). The CDR3 runs 13 residues. The CDR3 DNA follows: TGTGCCAGTACAGTCACCCGGAACTATGGCTACACCTTC. It encodes CASTVTRNYGYTF.

The rearrangement joins TRBV5-1 to TRBJ2-7, with 11 bases aligning to TRBD2. This CDR3 region has 16 residues. Germline values: CDR1 SGHRS, CDR2 YFSETQ. J lost 5 bases, V lost 4 bases, and 11 bases had no gene match. The CDR3 here is CASSTDSGRVQNEQYF. CDR3 coding DNA: TGCGCCAGCAGCACCGATAGCGGGAGGGTCCAGAACGAGCAGTACTTC.